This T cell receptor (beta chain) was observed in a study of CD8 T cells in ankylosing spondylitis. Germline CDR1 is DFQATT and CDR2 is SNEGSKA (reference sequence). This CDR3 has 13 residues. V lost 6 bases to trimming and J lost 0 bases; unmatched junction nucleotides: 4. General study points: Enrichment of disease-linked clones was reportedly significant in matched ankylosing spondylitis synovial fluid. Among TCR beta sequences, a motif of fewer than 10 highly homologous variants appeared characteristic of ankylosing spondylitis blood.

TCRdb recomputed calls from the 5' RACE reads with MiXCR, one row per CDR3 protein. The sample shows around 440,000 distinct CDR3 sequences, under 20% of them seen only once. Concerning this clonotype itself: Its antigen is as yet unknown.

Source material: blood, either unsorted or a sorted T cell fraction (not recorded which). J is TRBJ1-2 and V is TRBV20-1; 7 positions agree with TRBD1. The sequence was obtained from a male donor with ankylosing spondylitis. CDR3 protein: CSAGGQPNYGYTF. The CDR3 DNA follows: TGCAGTGCAGGGGGACAGCCTAACTATGGCTACACCTTC.